The following is a T cell receptor beta chain sequence with its context. The sample originates from a study of blood T cell repertoires in COVID-19. Study background: Collection of acute and convalescent COVID-19 samples took place in the United States, Italy and Spain. The analysed material was cDNA or gDNA that came from T cells, B-cell-depleted T cells, or PBMCs.

CDR3 length: 13 residues. V lost 5 bases to trimming and J lost 1 base, with 8 bases between them. Authors' analysis steps: Quantification of nucleated cells was approximated via reference gene primer amplification. Using immunoSEQ multiplex PCR, the repertoire was profiled, and TCRdb retains in-frame clones only, with some absent. The V and J calls and clone size are taken from that table; D and trimming were inferred from the DNA. The table includes 100,000 to 150,000 clones, about 88% detected once. What was sequenced was peripheral blood. J is TRBJ1-1 and V is TRBV12-3 or TRBV12-4, with D uncertain. The sequence derives from a woman over 75 with acute or convalescent COVID-19. As DNA, the CDR3 is TGTGCCAGCAGTAAGACTGCGAACACTGAAGCTTTCTTT. It yields the protein CASSKTANTEAFF.